A single sample is the source of the 5 T cell receptor beta chains below, sequenced in a study of OX40 agonist ivuxolimab in advanced cancers. Method: immunoSEQ multiplex PCR; TCRdb's copy keeps in-frame clones and lacks some. The data hold tens of thousands of clones, with roughly nine tenths observed a single time. The specimen comprised CD4+ or CD8+ T cells sorted from blood, sampled in a trial of the OX40 agonist ivuxolimab. These receptors all stem from an adult with an advanced solid tumor such as melanoma, head and neck, liver or kidney cancer.

The V call is TRBV27, the J call TRBJ2-7, with 11 bases fitting TRBD2. V lost 6 bases to trimming and J lost 3 bases; unmatched junction nucleotides: 1. CDR1 and CDR2 from the germline V gene are MNHEY and SMNVEV (reference sequence). CDR3 length equals 13 residues. CDR3 bases: TGTGCCAGCAGAACTAGCGGGGGCTACGAGCAGTACTTC. As protein: CASRTSGGYEQYF.

V usage is TRBV2 and J usage is TRBJ2-1, with D maybe TRBD2 (5 bases). Trimming shortened V by 5 bases and J by 2 bases, and 10 bases separated the two germline ends. Germline CDR1 SNHLY, CDR2 FYNNEI. The CDR3 contains 14 residues. DNA of the CDR3: TGTGCCAGCAGTTCCGGACTTACCTACAATGAGCAGTTCTTC. Translated: CASSSGLTYNEQFF.

J is TRBJ1-2 and V is TRBV6-6, with unresolved D. This CDR3 contains 12 residues. Germline V gene sequence: CDR1 MNHNY, CDR2 SVGAGI (reference sequence). With 5 bases removed from V and 8 bases from J, the gap between germline ends came to 12 bases. This CDR3 is CASSPRGRGYTF. The CDR3 bases are TGTGCCAGCAGTCCCCGAGGGAGAGGCTACACCTTC.

The chain couples TRBV5-6 to TRBJ2-5, with unresolved D. Trimming cost V 2 bases and J 0 bases, with 11 bases left between them. CDR1 is SGHDT and CDR2 is YYEEEE in the germline V gene. The CDR3 is 15 amino acids. CDR3: CASSFNSKYQETQYF. DNA of the CDR3: TGTGCCAGCAGCTTTAACTCCAAGTACCAAGAGACCCAGTACTTC.

V and J are TRBV6-1 and TRBJ2-2; no firm D call. Trimming stripped 4 bases from V and 1 base from J, with 7 bases between. Germline-derived CDR1 and CDR2 are MNHNS and SASEGT. The CDR3 runs to 14 residues. CDR3 protein: CASSVVWNTGELFF. For the CDR3, the DNA is TGTGCCAGCAGTGTTGTTTGGAACACCGGGGAGCTGTTTTTT.